The 13 T cell receptor beta chains below all came from one sample that was sequenced in a study of neoadjuvant anti-PD-1 for oral cavity cancer. Regarding time point: after neoadjuvant nivolumab, at surgical resection. Using immunoSEQ multiplex PCR, the repertoire was profiled, and TCRdb retains in-frame clones only, with some absent. Here the sample spans roughly 13,000 clones, just under 75% being singletons. The sequencing used PBMCs, collected after nivolumab (anti-PD-1) treatment. Receptors were obtained from a person aged 35-79 years with oral cavity squamous cell carcinoma.

DNA for the CDR3: TGCAGCGCCCTAGGACTTATCACAGATACGCAGTATTTT. This encodes CSALGLITDTQYF. The chain couples TRBV29-1 to TRBJ2-3; a weak D match, TRBD2 (5 bases). Trimming cost V 7 bases and J 2 bases, with 13 bases left between them. The CDR3 consists of 13 residues. The germline CDR1 and CDR2 sequences are SQVTM and ANQGSEA.

The gene calls are TRBV5-1 and TRBJ2-1; TRBD2 agrees at 7 bases. The ends lost 2 bases at V and 0 bases at J; junction bases unmatched: 2. The CDR3 runs to 15 residues. Germline V CDR1 and CDR2: SGHRS, YFSETQ. The CDR3: CASSLAGSSYNEQFF. The CDR3 DNA reads as TGCGCCAGCAGCTTAGCGGGGAGCTCCTACAATGAGCAGTTCTTC.

The chain combines TRBV5-8 with TRBJ2-7; D is ambiguous. Trimming cost V 4 bases and J 4 bases, with 15 bases left between them. The germline CDR1 and CDR2 sequences are SGHTS and YDEGEE. This CDR3 has 14 residues. CDR3 region: CASSPSTSKYEQYF. CDR3 in DNA: TGTGCCAGCAGCCCTTCTACCTCTAAGTACGAGCAGTACTTC.

This clone has just one count. The J gene is TRBJ2-2, the V gene TRBV19; D unresolved. The V gene lost 3 bases and the J gene lost 1 base, with 6 bases spanning the gap. Germline assignment: CDR1 LNHDA and CDR2 SQIVND (reference sequence). CDR3 size: 14 residues. The CDR3 DNA follows: TGTGCCAGTAGTATTTTGGAGAACACCGGGGAGCTGTTTTTT. This encodes CASSILENTGELFF.

With regard to this clone: One junction end does not reproduce the germline sequence, and a read error may be involved. The chain has TRBV7-7 and TRBJ2-1; TRBD2 matches at 7 bases. CDR3 size: 15 residues. CDR1 is SSHAT and CDR2 is FNYEAQ in the germline V gene (reference sequence). CDR3: CASSLEAGNINEQFF. The DNA of the CDR3 is TGTGCTAGCAGCTTGGAAGCGGGAAATATCAATGAGCAGTTCTTC.

The genes are TRBV6-4 and TRBJ1-2; 7 bases match TRBD1. Germline assignment: CDR1 MRHNA and CDR2 SNTAGT. The CDR3 has 11 residues. With V trimmed by 10 bases and J by 8 bases, 7 bases remained unmatched. DNA of the CDR3: TGTGCCACCGGGACAGACTGGGGCTACACCTTC. Its translation is CATGTDWGYTF.

The sample holds a few counts of this clone. The chain recombines TRBV27 with TRBJ2-7; D gene ambiguous. With 5 bases removed from V and 3 bases from J, the gap between germline ends came to 11 bases. This CDR3 contains 13 residues. CDR1 is MNHEY and CDR2 is SMNVEV in the germline V gene (reference sequence). The CDR3: CASSPSEYYEQYF. The CDR3 nucleotides are TGTGCCAGCAGTCCTTCGGAATACTACGAGCAGTACTTC.

V is TRBV28 and J is TRBJ2-3; possible D gene TRBD2, 5 bases. Germline V lookup: CDR1 MDHEN, CDR2 SYDVKM. V was pared by 5 bases and J by 5 bases, with 11 bases between. The CDR3 has 13 amino acids. The CDR3, as DNA: TGTGCCAGCAGTGCCTTGGGGAGAGATACGCAGTATTTT. Encoded protein: CASSALGRDTQYF.

The rearrangement uses TRBV19 and TRBJ2-1; the D gene is possibly TRBD2 (5 bases). The CDR3 extends over 14 amino acids. Germline values: CDR1 LNHDA, CDR2 SQIVND (reference sequence). V was pared by 5 bases and J by 5 bases, with 13 bases between. The chain's CDR3 is CASSRPSWDNEQFF. CDR3 bases: TGTGCCAGTAGTCGCCCTAGCTGGGACAATGAGCAGTTCTTC.

This clone appeared a few times. This sequence joins TRBV6-4 and TRBJ2-2; D call uncertain. Germline assignment: CDR1 MRHNA and CDR2 SNTAGT. The CDR3 runs 15 residues. V was clipped by 2 bases and J by 3 bases, with 10 bases between them. The CDR3 nucleotides are TGTGCCAGCAGTGACACTAACAGTCACACCGGGGAGCTGTTTTTT. Its protein product is CASSDTNSHTGELFF.

The chain carries TRBV6-5 and TRBJ1-6; D may be TRBD1 (6 bases). This CDR3 region has 16 residues. Germline CDR1 reads MNHEY; CDR2 reads SVGAGI. V lost 3 bases to trimming and J lost 9 bases, with 18 bases between them. CDR3 sequence (DNA): TGTGCCAGCAGTTATGTGGGCCGAAGGGGGGGTTCACCCCTCCACTTT. Translated: CASSYVGRRGGSPLHF.

The chain couples TRBV4-2 to TRBJ2-1; D ambiguous. Trimming cost V 1 base and J 7 bases, with 14 bases left between them. Germline CDR1 is LGHNA and CDR2 is YNFKEQ. This CDR3 is built from 15 residues. The CDR3 spells CASSQVESGWNEQFF. The CDR3 DNA reads TGTGCCAGCAGCCAAGTTGAGTCCGGGTGGAATGAGCAGTTCTTC.

This rearrangement joins TRBV19 to TRBJ2-7, with 9 positions matching TRBD1. The J segment lost 2 bases and the V segment lost 5 bases, leaving 7 bases of the junction unmatched. CDR1 is LNHDA, CDR2 SQIVND, per germline (reference sequence). This CDR3 contains 15 residues. In nucleotides, the CDR3 is TGTGCCAGTAGTCCACCCGGGACAGGGACCTACGAGCAGTACTTC. Encoded protein: CASSPPGTGTYEQYF.